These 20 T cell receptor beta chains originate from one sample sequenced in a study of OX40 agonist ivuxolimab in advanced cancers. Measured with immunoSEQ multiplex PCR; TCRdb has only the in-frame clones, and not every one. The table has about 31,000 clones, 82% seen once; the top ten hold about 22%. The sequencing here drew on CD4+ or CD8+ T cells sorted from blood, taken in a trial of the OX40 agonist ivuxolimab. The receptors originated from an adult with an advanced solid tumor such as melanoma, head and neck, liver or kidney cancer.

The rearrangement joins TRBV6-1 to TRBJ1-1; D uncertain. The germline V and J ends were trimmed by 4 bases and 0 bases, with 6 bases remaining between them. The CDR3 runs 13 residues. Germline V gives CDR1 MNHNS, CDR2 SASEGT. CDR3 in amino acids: CASSVSLNTEAFF. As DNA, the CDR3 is TGTGCCAGCAGTGTATCCCTGAACACTGAAGCTTTCTTT.

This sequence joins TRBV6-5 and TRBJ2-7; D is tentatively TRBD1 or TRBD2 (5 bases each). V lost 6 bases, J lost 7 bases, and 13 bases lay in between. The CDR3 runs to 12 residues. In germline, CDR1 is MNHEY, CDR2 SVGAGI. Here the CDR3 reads CASRVTEGEQYF. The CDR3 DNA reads TGTGCCAGCAGGGTGACTGAGGGGGAGCAGTACTTC.

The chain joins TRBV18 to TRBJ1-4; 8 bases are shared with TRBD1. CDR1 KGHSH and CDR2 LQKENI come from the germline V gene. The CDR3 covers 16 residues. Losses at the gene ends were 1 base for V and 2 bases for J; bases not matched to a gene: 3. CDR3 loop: CASSPRQGQTNEKLFF. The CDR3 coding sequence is TGTGCCAGCTCACCACGACAGGGGCAGACTAATGAAAAACTGTTTTTT.

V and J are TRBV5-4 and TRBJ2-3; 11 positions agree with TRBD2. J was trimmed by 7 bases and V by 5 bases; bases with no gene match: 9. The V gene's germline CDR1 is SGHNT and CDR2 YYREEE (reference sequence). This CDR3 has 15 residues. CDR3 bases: TGTGCCAGCAGTTCTCCGGGACTAGCGGCCTATACGCAGTATTTT. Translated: CASSSPGLAAYTQYF.

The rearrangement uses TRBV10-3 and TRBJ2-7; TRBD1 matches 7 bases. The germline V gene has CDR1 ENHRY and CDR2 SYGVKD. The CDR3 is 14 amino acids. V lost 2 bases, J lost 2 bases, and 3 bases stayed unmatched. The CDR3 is CAISEKGTAYEQYF. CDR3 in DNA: TGTGCCATCAGTGAGAAAGGGACAGCCTACGAGCAGTACTTC.

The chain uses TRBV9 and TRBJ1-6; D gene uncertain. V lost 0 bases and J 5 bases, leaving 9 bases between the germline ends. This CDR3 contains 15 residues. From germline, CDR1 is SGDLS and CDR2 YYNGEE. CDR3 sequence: CASSVAPGDNSPLHF. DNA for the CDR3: TGTGCCAGCAGCGTAGCCCCCGGGGATAATTCACCCCTCCACTTT. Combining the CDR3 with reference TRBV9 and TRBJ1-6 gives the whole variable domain DSGVTQTPKHLITATGQRVTLRCSPRSGDLSVYWYQQSLDQGLQFLIQYYNGEERAKGNILERFSAQQFPDLHSELNLSSLELGDSALYFCASSVAPGDNSPLHFGNGTRLTVT.

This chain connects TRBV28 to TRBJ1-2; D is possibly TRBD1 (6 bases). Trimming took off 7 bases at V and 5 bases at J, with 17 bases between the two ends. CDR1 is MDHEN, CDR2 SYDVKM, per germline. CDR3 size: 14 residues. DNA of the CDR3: TGTGCCAGCACCTTCGTGGGGGCTGGGTATGGCTACACCTTC. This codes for CASTFVGAGYGYTF.

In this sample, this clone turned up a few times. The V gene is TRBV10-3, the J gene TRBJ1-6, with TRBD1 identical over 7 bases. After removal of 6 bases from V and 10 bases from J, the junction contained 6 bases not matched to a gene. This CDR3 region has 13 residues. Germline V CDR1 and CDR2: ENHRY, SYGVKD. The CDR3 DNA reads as TGTGCCATCAGGACAGGGATAGGGTCACCCCTCCACTTT. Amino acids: CAIRTGIGSPLHF.

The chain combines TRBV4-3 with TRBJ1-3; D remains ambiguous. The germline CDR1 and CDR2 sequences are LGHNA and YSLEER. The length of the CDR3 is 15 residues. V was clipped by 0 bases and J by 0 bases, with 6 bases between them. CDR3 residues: CASSQDRSSGNTIYF. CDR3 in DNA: TGCGCCAGCAGCCAAGACCGGAGCTCTGGAAACACCATATATTTT.

DNA for the CDR3: TGCGCCAGCAGCTTGGGTGCGGGAAGTGTAGGGGAGACCCAGTACTTC. Protein sequence: CASSLGAGSVGETQYF. The chain has TRBV5-1 and TRBJ2-5, with D perhaps matching TRBD2 (6 bases). Germline CDR1 and CDR2: SGHRS and YFSETQ. Between the trimmed V and J ends, which lost 0 bases and 5 bases, there was a span of 17 bases. The CDR3 has 16 amino acids.

CDR3 bases: TGTGCCAGCAGTCACCAAAGCAATCAGCCCCAGCATTTT. Amino acids: CASSHQSNQPQHF. The J gene is TRBJ1-5, the V gene TRBV6-4, with no clear D. Germline V gene data show CDR1 as MRHNA and CDR2 as SNTAGT. The CDR3 has 13 residues. V lost 5 bases, J lost 1 base, and 6 bases lay in between.

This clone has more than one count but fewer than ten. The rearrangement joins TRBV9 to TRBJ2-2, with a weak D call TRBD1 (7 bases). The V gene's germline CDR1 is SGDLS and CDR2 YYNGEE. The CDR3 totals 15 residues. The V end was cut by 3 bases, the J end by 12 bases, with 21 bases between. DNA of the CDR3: TGTGCCAGCAGCGCATCGCTGACAGGGCGGGGTCAGCTGTTTTTT. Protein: CASSASLTGRGQLFF.

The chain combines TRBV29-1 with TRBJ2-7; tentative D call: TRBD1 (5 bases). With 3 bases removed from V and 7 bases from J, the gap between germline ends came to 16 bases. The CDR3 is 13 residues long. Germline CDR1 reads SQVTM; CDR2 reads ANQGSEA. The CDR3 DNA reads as TGCAGCGTTGAGACAGCCTTTACGATGGAGCAGTACTTC. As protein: CSVETAFTMEQYF.

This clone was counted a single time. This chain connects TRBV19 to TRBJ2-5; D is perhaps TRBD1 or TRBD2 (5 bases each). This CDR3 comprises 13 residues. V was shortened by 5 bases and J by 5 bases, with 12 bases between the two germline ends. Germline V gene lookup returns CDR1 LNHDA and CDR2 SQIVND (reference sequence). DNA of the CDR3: TGTGCCAGTAGTCAGCTGAGGGGTGAGACCCAGTACTTC. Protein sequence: CASSQLRGETQYF. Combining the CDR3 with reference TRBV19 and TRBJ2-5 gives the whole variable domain DGGITQSPKYLFRKEGQNVTLSCEQNLNHDAMYWYRQDPGQGLRLIYYSQIVNDFQKGDIAEGYSVSREKKESFPLTVTSAQKNPTAFYLCASSQLRGETQYFGPGTRLLVL.

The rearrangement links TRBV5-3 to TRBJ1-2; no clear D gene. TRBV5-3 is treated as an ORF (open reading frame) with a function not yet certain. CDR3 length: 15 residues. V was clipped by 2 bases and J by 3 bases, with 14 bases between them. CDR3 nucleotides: TGTGCCAGAAGCTTCCGCAAGAATTTTTACTATGGCTACACCTTC. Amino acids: CARSFRKNFYYGYTF.

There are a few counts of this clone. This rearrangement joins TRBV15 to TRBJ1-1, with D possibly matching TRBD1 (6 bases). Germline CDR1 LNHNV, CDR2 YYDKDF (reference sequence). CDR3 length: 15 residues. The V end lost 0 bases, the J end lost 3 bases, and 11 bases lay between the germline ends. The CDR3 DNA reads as TGTGCCACCAGCAGAGAACCGGGGGGCTACACTGAAGCTTTCTTT. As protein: CATSREPGGYTEAFF.

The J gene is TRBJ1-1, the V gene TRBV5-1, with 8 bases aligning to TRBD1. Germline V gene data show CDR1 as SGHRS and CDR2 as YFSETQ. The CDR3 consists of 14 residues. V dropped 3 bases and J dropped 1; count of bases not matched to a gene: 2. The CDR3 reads CASSSGTGNTEAFF. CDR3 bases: TGCGCCAGCAGCTCTGGGACAGGGAACACTGAAGCTTTCTTT.

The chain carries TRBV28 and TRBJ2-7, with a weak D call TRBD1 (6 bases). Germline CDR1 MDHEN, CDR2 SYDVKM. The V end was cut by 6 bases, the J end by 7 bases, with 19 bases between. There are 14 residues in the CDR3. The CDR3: CASSPGTLVREQYF. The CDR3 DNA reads TGTGCCAGCAGCCCAGGGACACTTGTACGGGAGCAGTACTTC.

CDR3 nucleotides: TGTGCCAGCAGCGCGGGGATACCAGGGAAGTGGAATGAGCAGTTCTTC. This sequence encodes CASSAGIPGKWNEQFF. The chain recombines TRBV9 with TRBJ2-1; D possibly uses TRBD1 or TRBD2 (5 bases each). Per the germline V gene, CDR1 is SGDLS and CDR2 is YYNGEE. V gave up 3 bases and J gave up 7 bases, with 20 bases separating them. This CDR3 has 16 residues.

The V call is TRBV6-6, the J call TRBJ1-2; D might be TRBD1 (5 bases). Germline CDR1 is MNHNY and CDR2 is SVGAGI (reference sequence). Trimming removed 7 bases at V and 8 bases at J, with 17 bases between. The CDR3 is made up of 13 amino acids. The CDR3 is CASTAQHEGGYTF. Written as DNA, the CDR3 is TGTGCCAGCACGGCACAGCACGAGGGGGGCTACACCTTC.